This TCR beta chain was sequenced during a study of blood T cell repertoires in COVID-19. Authors' processing steps: Reference gene primers were amplified, and this amplification served to estimate nucleated cell counts. Assay: immunoSEQ multiplex PCR; the TCRdb copy retains only in-frame clones and omits some. The DNA was the basis for D and trimming; V, J and clone size are from that table. The sample carries a few hundred thousand clones, approximately 86% recorded once. Categorization into cohorts depended on clinical history that participants reported. The CDR3 runs to 13 residues. Germline assignment: CDR1 LNHDA and CDR2 SQIVND (reference sequence). The V end was cut by 6 bases, the J end by 0 bases, with 9 bases between.

This chain joins TRBV19 and TRBJ2-7; D may be TRBD2 (5 bases). The receptor was isolated from a woman aged 40 to 50 with acute COVID-19. The sequenced material came from PBMCs or T cells enriched from blood (not recorded which). CDR3 coding DNA: TGTGCCAGTAGCGGGGAGTTCTCCTACGAGCAGTACTTC. Its protein product is CASSGEFSYEQYF.